Listed below are T cell receptor beta chains from one sample, sequenced in a study of CD8+ T cells in alopecia areata. TCRdb's copy holds only in-frame clones and misses some; the assay was immunoSEQ multiplex PCR. The top ten hold roughly 5% of the sample, which has 100,000 to 150,000 clones, over 60% seen once. This sample comprised CD4+ T cells sorted from blood, obtained at week 4, from a patient treated with tofacitinib. These receptors all stem from a human donor with alopecia areata. The CDR3 runs from the conserved cysteine through the conserved F or W. Each record gives: clone size, D gene, V gene, CDR3 length, J gene, CDR3 protein, CDR3 DNA. D genes are given only for firm matches. A clone size is listed for some rows: how often the clone was seen (once, few, many), or a class if it is expanded.

NA,TRBD2,TRBV5-1,15,TRBJ2-7,CASSYLAGGHYEQYF,TGCGCCAGCAGCTATCTAGCGGGAGGTCATTACGAGCAGTACTTC
NA,NA,TRBV29-1,9,TRBJ1-1,CSVDGEAFF,TGCAGCGTGGACGGTGAAGCTTTCTTT
few,TRBD1,TRBV10-3,17,TRBJ1-2,CAISESNGATGGRGYTF,TGTGCCATCAGTGAGTCGAATGGTGCGACAGGGGGAAGAGGCTACACCTTC
NA,TRBD2,TRBV14,16,TRBJ2-7,CASSQMSASGRHEQYF,TGTGCCAGCAGCCAAATGTCGGCTAGCGGGAGACACGAGCAGTACTTC
NA,NA,TRBV7-3,13,TRBJ1-1,CASSLTENTEAFF,TGTGCCAGCAGCTTAACGGAGAACACTGAAGCTTTCTTT
few,NA,TRBV27,14,TRBJ1-2,CASRMTGAVYGYTF,TGTGCCAGCAGGATGACAGGAGCGGTGTATGGCTACACCTTC
few,NA,TRBV5-1,17,TRBJ2-6,CASSLLGLGAGANVLTF,TGCGCCAGCAGCTTGCTAGGGTTAGGCGCTGGGGCCAACGTCCTGACTTTC
NA,NA,TRBV30,15,TRBJ1-1,CARDPKWEGNTEAFF,TGTGCCAGGGACCCAAAATGGGAGGGGAACACTGAAGCTTTCTTT
once,NA,TRBV4-1,18,TRBJ1-1,CASSQDRQGPLLGTEAFF,TGCGCCAGCAGCCAAGACAGGCAGGGACCCCTTCTTGGTACTGAAGCTTTCTTT
NA,NA,TRBV30,11,TRBJ2-1,CAWRDDGEQFF,TGTGCCTGGAGGGATGACGGTGAGCAGTTCTTC
NA,TRBD1,TRBV4-1,19,TRBJ1-2,CASSQGHPGQREVNYGYTF,TGCGCCAGCAGCCAAGGGCACCCGGGACAGAGAGAAGTTAACTATGGCTACACCTTC
few,NA,TRBV11-2,15,TRBJ2-3,CASSVSVFSTDTQYF,TGTGCCAGCAGTGTTTCGGTCTTTAGCACAGATACGCAGTATTTT
NA,NA,TRBV5-1,14,TRBJ2-7,CASSLAQAAYEQYF,TGCGCCAGCAGCTTGGCCCAGGCAGCCTACGAGCAGTACTTC
NA,NA,TRBV28,14,TRBJ1-1,CASSLTEGNTEAFF,TGTGCCAGCAGCCTTACCGAGGGGAACACTGAAGCTTTCTTT
NA,TRBD1,TRBV27,15,TRBJ1-2,CASLSSGQGARGYTF,TGTGCCAGCCTTTCCTCGGGACAGGGGGCGAGGGGCTACACCTTC
NA,NA,TRBV6-6,15,TRBJ2-3,CASSLTGYITDTQYF,TGTGCCAGCAGTCTAACAGGGTACATCACAGATACGCAGTATTTT
NA,TRBD1,TRBV29-1,17,TRBJ1-1,CSVVSSPTGGMVAEAFF,TGCAGCGTTGTGTCCAGCCCGACAGGGGGCATGGTGGCTGAAGCTTTCTTT
NA,NA,TRBV6-5,14,TRBJ2-6,CASREASGANVLTF,TGTGCCAGCCGGGAAGCCTCTGGGGCCAACGTCCTGACTTTC
NA,NA,TRBV30,14,TRBJ1-5,CAWSPGQINQPQHF,TGTGCCTGGAGCCCTGGACAGATCAATCAGCCCCAGCATTTT
NA,NA,TRBV20-1,11,TRBJ2-5,CSARFGETQYF,TGCAGTGCTAGATTCGGAGAGACCCAGTACTTC
NA,NA,TRBV4-2,14,TRBJ1-2,CASSQDIGSYGYTF,TGTGCCAGCAGCCAAGATATAGGTTCCTATGGCTACACCTTC
few,TRBD1,TRBV2,12,TRBJ2-7,CASSDRGTEQYF,TGTGCCAGCAGCGACAGGGGGACAGAGCAGTACTTC
NA,NA,TRBV7-2,12,TRBJ1-1,CASYLGGTEAFF,TGTGCCAGCTATCTCGGGGGAACTGAAGCTTTCTTT
few,NA,TRBV4-1,12,TRBJ1-2,CASSADRFGYTF,TGCGCCAGCAGCGCCGACAGGTTTGGCTACACCTTC
NA,NA,TRBV7-8,15,TRBJ2-6,CASSLGGAGANVLTF,TGTGCCAGCAGTTTGGGGGGTGCTGGGGCCAACGTCCTGACTTTC
NA,NA,TRBV18,16,TRBJ1-2,CASSPTAAGTAYGYTF,TGTGCCAGCTCCCCTACCGCTGCAGGGACGGCCTATGGCTACACCTTC
NA,NA,TRBV5-1,15,TRBJ2-7,CASSNPDVKLYEQYF,TGCGCCAGCAGCAACCCGGACGTCAAGCTCTACGAGCAGTACTTC
NA,NA,TRBV2,10,TRBJ2-1,CASSDNEQFF,TGTGCCAGCAGTGACAATGAGCAGTTCTTC
NA,NA,TRBV7-7,13,TRBJ1-2,CASSLEAGYGYTF,TGTGCCAGCAGCTTAGAGGCGGGATATGGCTACACCTTC
NA,NA,TRBV7-2,15,TRBJ2-1,CASSLAAGQYNEQFF,TGTGCCAGCAGCTTAGCGGCGGGGCAATACAATGAGCAGTTCTTC
NA,NA,TRBV7-8,14,TRBJ1-3,CASSYRGSGNTIYF,TGTGCCAGCAGCTATAGGGGCTCTGGAAACACCATATATTTT
NA,TRBD2,TRBV18,15,TRBJ2-7,CASSPLAGETYEQYF,TGTGCCAGCTCACCACTAGCGGGGGAGACCTACGAGCAGTACTTC
NA,NA,TRBV25-1,13,TRBJ2-2,CASSEKSPGELFF,TGTGCCAGCAGTGAAAAGAGTCCCGGGGAGCTGTTTTTT
NA,TRBD2,TRBV18,14,TRBJ2-5,CASLSLAGGETQYF,TGTGCCAGCCTCAGCCTAGCGGGAGGAGAGACCCAGTACTTC
NA,NA,TRBV9,14,TRBJ2-2,CASSSRSSPGELFF,TGTGCCAGCAGCTCCCGTTCTTCCCCCGGGGAGCTGTTTTTT
few,TRBD2,TRBV7-2,17,TRBJ2-7,CASSLLAGTLGRNEQYF,TGTGCCAGCAGCTTATTAGCGGGAACTCTCGGGAGGAACGAGCAGTACTTC
NA,NA,TRBV7-2,15,TRBJ1-2,CASSDSGTRSYGYTF,TGTGCCAGCAGCGATAGCGGGACAAGGAGCTATGGCTACACCTTC
NA,NA,TRBV28,13,TRBJ2-7,CASRDPYSYEQYF,TGTGCCAGCAGGGACCCCTACTCTTACGAGCAGTACTTC
NA,TRBD1,TRBV9,14,TRBJ2-3,CASSGQGPTDTQYF,TGTGCCAGCAGTGGACAGGGGCCCACAGATACGCAGTATTTT
NA,NA,TRBV7-9,15,TRBJ1-5,CASSFGRGGNQPQHF,TGTGCCAGCAGCTTCGGGCGAGGGGGCAATCAGCCCCAGCATTTT
few,NA,TRBV29-1,13,TRBJ2-5,CSVDPQARETQYF,TGCAGCGTTGACCCGCAAGCAAGGGAGACCCAGTACTTC
NA,NA,TRBV6-5,14,TRBJ1-4,CASSNRGGIQKLFF,TGTGCCAGCAGCAACAGAGGGGGTATTCAAAAACTGTTTTTT
few,TRBD1,TRBV5-1,15,TRBJ2-2,CASSLTGGRTGELFF,TGCGCCAGCAGCTTGACAGGGGGCAGAACCGGGGAGCTGTTTTTT
NA,TRBD1,TRBV7-6,16,TRBJ1-5,CASSIGTGGSNQPQHF,TGTGCCAGCAGCATAGGGACAGGGGGGAGCAATCAGCCCCAGCATTTT
NA,NA,TRBV4-3,13,TRBJ2-2,CASSQETGGELFF,TGCGCCAGCAGCCAAGAAACGGGCGGGGAGCTGTTTTTT
NA,NA,TRBV10-3,16,TRBJ2-3,CAISESIGQSTDTQYF,TGTGCCATCAGTGAGTCTATCGGGCAGAGCACAGATACGCAGTATTTT
few,NA,TRBV5-4,15,TRBJ2-3,CASSQAGRFTDTQYF,TGTGCCAGCAGCCAGGCGGGACGTTTTACAGATACGCAGTATTTT
NA,TRBD1,TRBV4-3,14,TRBJ1-2,CASSQDRGDYGYTF,TGCGCCAGCAGCCAAGACAGGGGGGACTATGGCTACACCTTC
few,TRBD1,TRBV9,14,TRBJ1-1,CASSKGQANTEAFF,TGTGCCAGCAGCAAGGGACAGGCGAACACTGAAGCTTTCTTT
once,NA,TRBV30,13,TRBJ2-3,CAWSPQGGDTQYF,TGTGCCTGGAGTCCACAGGGAGGAGATACGCAGTATTTT
NA,TRBD1,TRBV6-1,12,TRBJ1-6,CAGRTGDSPLHF,TGTGCCGGCCGGACAGGGGATTCACCCCTCCACTTT
NA,NA,TRBV15,13,TRBJ1-2,CATSRAANYGYTF,TGTGCCACCAGCAGAGCCGCCAACTATGGCTACACCTTC
NA,NA,TRBV29-1,12,TRBJ1-1,CSAAGPDTEAFF,TGCAGCGCCGCGGGGCCGGACACTGAAGCTTTCTTT